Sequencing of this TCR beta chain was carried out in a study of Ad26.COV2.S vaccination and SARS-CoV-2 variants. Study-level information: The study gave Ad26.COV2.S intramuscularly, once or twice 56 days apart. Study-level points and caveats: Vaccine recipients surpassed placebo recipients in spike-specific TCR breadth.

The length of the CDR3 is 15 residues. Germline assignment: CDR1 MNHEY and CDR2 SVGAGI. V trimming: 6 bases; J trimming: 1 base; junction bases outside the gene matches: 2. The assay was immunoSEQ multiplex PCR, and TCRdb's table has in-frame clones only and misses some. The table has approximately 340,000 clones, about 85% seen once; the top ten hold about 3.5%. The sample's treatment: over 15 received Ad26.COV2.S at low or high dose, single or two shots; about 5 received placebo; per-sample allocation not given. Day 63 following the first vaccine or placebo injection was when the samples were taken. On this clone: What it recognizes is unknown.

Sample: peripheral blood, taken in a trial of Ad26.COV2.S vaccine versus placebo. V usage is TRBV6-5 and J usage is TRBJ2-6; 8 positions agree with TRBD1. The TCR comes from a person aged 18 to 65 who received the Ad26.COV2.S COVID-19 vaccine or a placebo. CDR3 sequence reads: CASSHRGSGANVLTF. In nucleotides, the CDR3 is TGTGCCAGCAGCCACAGGGGGTCTGGGGCCAACGTCCTGACTTTC.